This TCR beta chain was recorded in a study of cytomegalovirus exposure and HLA in healthy donors. The study, taken as a whole, reports: Using the classifier, cytomegalovirus status was reportedly diagnosed with high specificity and sensitivity.

The CDR3 consists of 17 residues. V lost 6 bases to trimming and J lost 1 base; unmatched junction nucleotides: 14. Germline values: CDR1 SGHNT, CDR2 YYREEE (reference sequence). Points on this clone: The antigen is not known.

The primer mix had 60 Vbeta and 13 Jbeta primers. The method was immunoSEQ multiplex PCR; TCRdb's version includes in-frame clones alone and lacks a portion of them. Of under 150,000 clones in the sample, under 90% were seen once. The origin of this receptor is a boy aged 2 to 10 in good health and CMV-seronegative. What was sequenced was PBMCs. The chain has TRBV5-4 and TRBJ2-7, with TRBD1 matching over 9 bases. The CDR3 sequence is CASTSPSGTGFSYEQYF. In DNA form, the CDR3 reads TGTGCCAGCACCTCCCCGTCCGGGACAGGGTTTTCCTACGAGCAGTACTTC.